What follows are 32 T cell receptor beta chains derived from one specimen sequenced in a study of T cell repertoires in cytomegalovirus infection. MiXCR was run by TCRdb on the reads, yielding one entry per CDR3 protein. The sample holds hundreds of thousands of distinct CDR3 sequences, around 6.4% seen once. The sample was PBMCs. The origin of the receptors is a human donor in good health (CMV status not recorded). Some clones in this sample may be carry-over from other donors' samples.

The rearrangement links TRBV28 to TRBJ1-5, with D unresolved. V lost 3 bases, J lost 6 bases, and 12 bases lay in between. Germline loops: CDR1 MDHEN, CDR2 SYDVKM. The CDR3 covers 14 residues. CDR3 sequence: CASSFRESGQPQHF. The CDR3 DNA reads as TGTGCCAGCAGTTTCCGGGAAAGTGGTCAGCCCCAGCATTTT. The full variable domain, with the rest looked up from reference TRBV28 and TRBJ1-5, is DVKVTQSSRYLVKRTGEKVFLECVQDMDHENMFWYRQDPGLGLRLIYFSYDVKMKEKGDIPEGYSVSREKKERFSLILESASTNQTSMYLCASSFRESGQPQHFGDGTRLSIL.

This clonotype was observed at least ten times. The chain joins TRBV6-5 to TRBJ1-6; tentatively, D is TRBD1 (5 bases). The germline V gene encodes CDR1 MNHEY and CDR2 SVGAGI. Trimming shortened V by 5 bases and J by 9 bases, and 17 bases separated the two germline ends. The CDR3 totals 15 residues. CDR3 in DNA: TGTGCCAGCAGTGGGGACGTTTTGGGGAGTTCACCCCTCCACTTT. It yields the protein CASSGDVLGSSPLHF.

This clonotype was found a few times. J is TRBJ1-3 and V is TRBV2, with D maybe TRBD1 (5 bases). CDR3 length: 16 amino acids. Germline loops: CDR1 SNHLY, CDR2 FYNNEI. V was cut by 2 bases and J by 4 bases, with 15 bases left in between. The CDR3 sequence is CASSEWASRDGNTIYF. DNA of the CDR3: TGTGCCAGCAGTGAATGGGCCTCCCGGGACGGAAACACCATATATTTT.

The chain uses TRBV2 and TRBJ2-7; D might be TRBD2 (5 bases). The CDR3 runs 13 residues. V lost 2 bases and J lost 4, with 9 bases in between. Germline values: CDR1 SNHLY, CDR2 FYNNEI. In DNA, the CDR3 is TGTGCCAGCAGTGAACTAGCTCCGTACGAGCAGTACTTC. Its protein product is CASSELAPYEQYF.

This clonotype showed up many times. The chain carries TRBV7-2 and TRBJ2-6, with D unresolved. Looked up from germline, CDR1 is SGHTA and CDR2 is FQGNSA. This CDR3 has 17 amino acids. Trimming left V 3 bases short and J 2 bases short, with 14 bases between. The DNA for the CDR3 is TGTGCCAGCAGCTTTATAACAGTCCCCCCTGGGGCCAACGTCCTGACTTTC. This sequence encodes CASSFITVPPGANVLTF.

This clonotype was detected many times. The V gene is TRBV25-1, the J gene TRBJ2-7; no clear D gene. The CDR3 consists of 13 residues. The germline V gene encodes CDR1 MGHDK and CDR2 SYGVNS. V was shortened by 6 bases and J by 2 bases, with 11 bases between the two germline ends. The chain's CDR3 is CASRLGIAYEQYF. The DNA of the CDR3 is TGTGCCAGCAGGCTGGGCATAGCCTACGAGCAGTACTTC.

This clonotype was detected many times. The genes are TRBV11-3 and TRBJ2-2; the D is unclear. Germline loops: CDR1 SGHNT, CDR2 YENEEA. Trimming shortened V by 5 bases and J by 7 bases, and 17 bases separated the two germline ends. The length of the CDR3 is 15 residues. The chain's CDR3 is CASSQSHQAGGELFF. The CDR3 region has the DNA TGTGCCAGCAGCCAGAGCCACCAAGCCGGCGGGGAGCTGTTTTTT.

This clonotype has ten or more counts. The chain couples TRBV4-3 to TRBJ2-7; D is unresolved. The CDR3 contains 14 residues. Looked up from germline, CDR1 is LGHNA and CDR2 is YSLEER. V was cut by 1 base and J by 1 base, with 8 bases left in between. The CDR3 region has the DNA TGCGCCAGCAGCCAAGTAGACCTATCCTACGAGCAGTACTTC. Amino acids: CASSQVDLSYEQYF.

This clonotype was seen at least ten times. The J gene is TRBJ2-7, the V gene TRBV7-2, with D hard to call. Germline values: CDR1 SGHTA, CDR2 FQGNSA. This CDR3 is 15 amino acids long. V was shortened by 5 bases and J by 0 bases, with 14 bases between the two germline ends. The CDR3 loop reads CASSPDSIRSYEQYF. In DNA form, the CDR3 reads TGTGCCAGCAGCCCAGACTCGATCCGCTCCTACGAGCAGTACTTC.

This clonotype occurred many times. The chain links TRBV7-6 to TRBJ2-7, with D hard to call. This CDR3 region has 16 residues. V shed 1 base and J shed 3 bases, with 16 bases lying between them. Germline-derived CDR1 and CDR2 are SGHVS and FNYEAQ. As DNA, the CDR3 is TGTGCCAGCAGCTTAGAAGAAGACCGATTATTCTACGAGCAGTACTTC. It translates to CASSLEEDRLFYEQYF.

The chain combines TRBV7-6 with TRBJ2-2; TRBD2 matches at 8 bases. Per germline, CDR1 SGHVS and CDR2 FNYEAQ. After removal of 0 bases from V and 1 base from J, the junction contained 4 bases not matched to a gene. The CDR3 totals 17 residues. The CDR3 coding sequence is TGTGCCAGCAGCTTAGCTGCTAGCGGGCGGAACACCGGGGAGCTGTTTTTT. Its translation is CASSLAASGRNTGELFF. The full variable domain, in which reference TRBV7-6 and TRBJ2-2 provide the parts outside the CDR3, is GAGVSQSPRYKVTKRGQDVALRCDPISGHVSLYWYRQALGQGPEFLTYFNYEAQQDKSGLPNDRFSAERPEGSISTLTIQRTEQRDSAMYRCASSLAASGRNTGELFFGEGSRLTVL.

At least ten counts were recorded for this clonotype. The chain links TRBV6-2 or TRBV6-3 to TRBJ1-5; 7 bases fit TRBD1. CDR3 length: 15 amino acids. V shed 6 bases and J 4 bases; nucleotides not matched to a gene: 9. Germline CDR1 is MNHEY and CDR2 is SVGEGT. CDR3 sequence reads: CASRSPGQSNQPQHF. The CDR3 coding sequence is TGTGCCAGCAGGAGTCCGGGACAGTCTAATCAGCCCCAGCATTTT.

This clonotype was counted ten times or more. This rearrangement joins TRBV6-6 to TRBJ2-1; D may be TRBD2 (7 bases). From germline, CDR1 is MNHNY and CDR2 SVGAGI (reference sequence). The CDR3 is 15 residues long. With 2 bases removed from V and 7 bases from J, the gap between germline ends came to 15 bases. For the CDR3, the DNA is TGTGCCAGCAGTTACGGGAGGGGGATGGGTAATGAGCAGTTCTTC. Its protein product is CASSYGRGMGNEQFF.

This clonotype was detected many times. The chain links TRBV20-1 to TRBJ2-5, with D perhaps TRBD1 (5 bases). The ends were cut back, 5 bases at V and 1 base at J, with 14 bases in the middle. Germline CDR1 is DFQATT and CDR2 is SNEGSKA (reference sequence). The CDR3 extends over 14 amino acids. The CDR3 spells CSAQQRGPQETQYF. CDR3 DNA: TGCAGTGCTCAACAAAGGGGTCCCCAAGAGACCCAGTACTTC.

This clonotype was seen at least ten times. This chain joins TRBV6-5 and TRBJ1-3; 9 bases line up with TRBD1. V dropped 1 base and J dropped 1; count of bases not matched to a gene: 2. CDR3 length: 16 amino acids. The germline gives CDR1 MNHEY, CDR2 SVGAGI. The CDR3 bases are TGTGCCAGCAGTTACTTCGGGACAGGGTCTGGAAACACCATATATTTT. It codes for CASSYFGTGSGNTIYF.

This clonotype has at least ten counts. The rearrangement links TRBV30 to TRBJ1-2, with 9 bases aligning to TRBD1. With V trimmed by 4 bases and J by 2 bases, 5 bases remained unmatched. Germline CDR1 and CDR2: GTSNPN and SVGIG (reference sequence). This CDR3 region has 14 residues. CDR3 sequence: CAWNGQGKNYGYTF. The DNA of the CDR3 is TGTGCCTGGAACGGACAGGGGAAGAACTATGGCTACACCTTC.

Ten or more counts support this clonotype. The chain employs TRBV2 and TRBJ2-2, with 7 bases lining up with TRBD1. The CDR3 has 16 residues. Per germline, CDR1 SNHLY and CDR2 FYNNEI. Trimming at V came to 5 bases and at J to 5 bases, leaving 11 bases not matched to a gene. The CDR3 spells CASSYAGTDPTGELFF. CDR3 DNA sequence: TGTGCCAGCAGTTATGCCGGGACAGACCCTACCGGGGAGCTGTTTTTT.

The chain is built from TRBV7-3 and TRBJ1-1; D is undetermined. The V and J ends lost 2 bases and 4 bases respectively, with 14 bases between them. The CDR3 totals 15 residues. Germline V gene sequence: CDR1 SGHTA, CDR2 FQGTGA. The CDR3 reads CASSLVPGMSTEAFF. The CDR3 DNA sequence: TGTGCCAGCAGCTTAGTCCCGGGTATGAGCACTGAAGCTTTCTTT.

This clonotype was seen repeatedly, ten times or more. V and J are TRBV6-4 and TRBJ2-7; a weak D match, TRBD2 (5 bases). V was clipped by 2 bases and J by 3 bases, with 11 bases between them. The CDR3 consists of 14 residues. Per the germline V gene, CDR1 is MRHNA and CDR2 is SNTAGT. CDR3: CASSDLTGNYEQYF. CDR3 in DNA: TGTGCCAGCAGTGACCTAACGGGGAACTACGAGCAGTACTTC.

Comments on this clonotype: A much larger clone sits a single nucleotide away, making a read error possible. The chain joins TRBV19 to TRBJ2-5, with D hard to call. The germline V gene encodes CDR1 LNHDA and CDR2 SQIVND (reference sequence). This CDR3 has 13 amino acids. CDR3 region: CATAIPLQEAQYF. The CDR3 DNA reads TGTGCCACCGCCATTCCACTCCAAGAGGCCCAGTACTTC.

This clonotype was observed many times. A junction end diverges from the germline sequence, so it may reflect a read error. J is TRBJ2-3 and V is TRBV29-1, with D possibly called TRBD1 or TRBD2 (7 bases each). CDR1 and CDR2 from the germline V gene are SQVTM and ANQGSEA. This CDR3 is 12 amino acids long. The CDR3 sequence is CSGEQGRESQYF. In DNA, the CDR3 is TGCAGCGGTGAACAGGGGAGGGAATCGCAGTATTTT.

This clonotype has at least ten counts. This chain connects TRBV2 to TRBJ2-7; 10 nucleotides align to TRBD1. This CDR3 contains 14 residues. Germline lookup yields CDR1 SNHLY and CDR2 FYNNEI. Germline trimming cut 3 bases from V and 5 bases from J; bases unmatched to any gene: 4. In nucleotides, the CDR3 is TGTGCCAGCAGTGAGGACAGGGGGGTCGACGAGCAGTACTTC. Translated, it gives CASSEDRGVDEQYF.

This clonotype was counted many times. This rearrangement joins TRBV5-1 to TRBJ2-2; tentative D call: TRBD1 (6 bases). V gave up 2 bases and J gave up 4 bases, with 9 bases separating them. Germline-derived CDR1 and CDR2 are SGHRS and YFSETQ. The CDR3 totals 14 residues. CDR3 loop: CASSFGQSTGELFF. The CDR3 nucleotides read TGCGCCAGCAGCTTCGGACAGAGCACCGGGGAGCTGTTTTTT. The full variable domain, its missing parts supplied by reference TRBV5-1 and TRBJ2-2, is KAGVTQTPRYLIKTRGQQVTLSCSPISGHRSVSWYQQTPGQGLQFLFEYFSETQRNKGNFPGRFSGRQFSNSRSEMNVSTLELGDSALYLCASSFGQSTGELFFGEGSRLTVL.

This clonotype was counted many times. In DNA, the CDR3 is TGTGCCAGCAGCTTAGATGGCAGGGCCCAAGAGACCCAGTACTTC. As protein: CASSLDGRAQETQYF. The genes are TRBV7-2 and TRBJ2-5; D is possibly TRBD1 (5 bases). The germline V and J ends were trimmed by 1 base and 1 base, with 10 bases remaining between them. CDR1 is SGHTA and CDR2 is FQGNSA in the germline V gene. The CDR3 sequence is 15 residues long.

This clonotype was recorded many times. V usage is TRBV5-5 and J usage is TRBJ1-1; 9 bases agree with TRBD1. The CDR3 extends over 14 amino acids. The V gene's germline CDR1 is SGHKS and CDR2 YYEKEE (reference sequence). V shed 1 base, J shed 4 bases, and the junction held 2 bases outside the gene matches. CDR3 protein: CASSLTGGPTEAFF. The CDR3 DNA reads TGTGCCAGCAGCTTGACAGGGGGCCCCACTGAAGCTTTCTTT.

The chain couples TRBV19 to TRBJ2-7; unclear D gene. Germline CDR1 and CDR2: LNHDA and SQIVND (reference sequence). The CDR3 length is 13 residues. V shed 11 bases and J shed 1 base, with 15 bases lying between them. This chain's CDR3 is CAVRPGRSYEQYF. Written as DNA, the CDR3 is TGTGCCGTGAGGCCGGGCAGATCCTACGAGCAGTACTTC.

This clonotype was observed many times. J is TRBJ2-1 and V is TRBV29-1; the D gene is possibly TRBD2 (7 bases). V lost 7 bases and J lost 4, with 17 bases in between. This CDR3 contains 14 residues. The germline gives CDR1 SQVTM, CDR2 ANQGSEA. In nucleotides, the CDR3 is TGCAGCGCCAGAGGGGGGGCTTCGTACAATGAGCAGTTCTTC. Translation: CSARGGASYNEQFF.

The chain is built from TRBV4-3 and TRBJ2-6; 7 bases are shared with TRBD1. The CDR3 length is 17 residues. CDR1 and CDR2 (germline): LGHNA, YSLEER. V lost 5 bases to trimming and J lost 0 bases; unmatched junction nucleotides: 7. The CDR3 is CASSSRDRISGANVLTF. The CDR3 DNA follows: TGCGCCAGCAGCTCCCGGGACAGAATCTCTGGGGCCAACGTCCTGACTTTC.

The sample holds many counts of this clonotype. The V and J genes are TRBV29-1 and TRBJ2-1, with D possibly matching TRBD2 (5 bases). CDR3 length: 13 residues. Deletions cut 7 bases from V and 5 bases from J, with 15 bases between. CDR1 and CDR2 (germline): SQVTM, ANQGSEA. For the CDR3, the DNA is TGCAGCGGGACTGAGGTCCTGGACAATGAGCAGTTCTTC. This gives the protein CSGTEVLDNEQFF.

In its sample, this clonotype was seen many times. The rearrangement links TRBV9 to TRBJ2-7; D gene unclear. This CDR3 contains 16 residues. Trimming pared 0 bases from V and 3 bases from J, leaving 16 bases between. CDR1 SGDLS and CDR2 YYNGEE come from the germline V gene. The DNA of the CDR3 is TGTGCCAGCAGCGTAGAAGTGGGGAACCCTTTCTACGAGCAGTACTTC. It codes for CASSVEVGNPFYEQYF.

This clonotype was seen ten or more times. The V and J genes are TRBV7-2 and TRBJ2-7; possible D gene TRBD1, 5 bases. V was trimmed by 1 base and J by 3 bases, leaving 7 bases between them. CDR1 and CDR2 from the germline V gene are SGHTA and FQGNSA. This CDR3 is 13 amino acids long. CDR3 nucleotide sequence: TGTGCCAGCAGCTTAGACAGGTTCTACGAGCAGTACTTC. Protein: CASSLDRFYEQYF.

This clonotype was counted many times. The rearrangement joins TRBV18 to TRBJ2-2; 8 positions agree with TRBD1. The CDR3 is 15 amino acids. Germline lookup yields CDR1 KGHSH and CDR2 LQKENI. Trimming removed 3 bases from V and 4 bases from J; junction bases left unmatched: 4. This chain's CDR3 is CASSPRQGTTGELFF. The DNA of the CDR3 is TGTGCCAGCTCACCGCGACAGGGGACCACCGGGGAGCTGTTTTTT. The variable domain in full, completed from reference TRBV18 and TRBJ2-2, reads NAGVMQNPRHLVRRRGQEARLRCSPMKGHSHVYWYRQLPEEGLKFMVYLQKENIIDESGMPKERFSAEFPKEGPSILRIQQVVRGDSAAYFCASSPRQGTTGELFFGEGSRLTVL.